This T cell receptor (beta chain) was sequenced in a study of shared clonotypes between healthy human individuals. General study points: Depth was large, yet rarefaction showed that sorted-subset sequencing was incomplete.

CDR1 and CDR2 from the germline V gene are SGDLS and YYNGEE. The CDR3 extends over 15 amino acids. Trimming at V came to 2 bases and at J to 5 bases, leaving 8 bases not matched to a gene. In regard to this clone: Its antigen is undetermined.

For sorted subsets, 150 to 200 ng DNA per replicate equaled roughly 30,000 T cell genomes. TCRdb's table, derived via immunoSEQ multiplex PCR, lists solely in-frame clones and lacks some. The sample has about 2 million clones; 85% to 95% are singletons. CD8 cells classed as naive were CD45RO-negative and positively selected for CCR7, excluding terminally differentiated effector memory CD45RA+ cells. The donors, healthy adults who were HIV-negative, had experienced no recent acute infections or vaccinations. Caucasian adults living in Nashville, Tennessee, provided all samples. The sample was naive CD8+ T cells sorted from blood. This receptor was identified in a man aged 18-30 years in good health. The V and J genes are TRBV9 and TRBJ2-3, with 7 bases that match TRBD2. CDR3 residues: CASSVGGGPLDTQYF. CDR3 nucleotide sequence: TGTGCCAGCAGCGTCGGGGGAGGGCCGTTAGATACGCAGTATTTT. The variable domain in full, completed from reference TRBV9 and TRBJ2-3, reads DSGVTQTPKHLITATGQRVTLRCSPRSGDLSVYWYQQSLDQGLQFLIQYYNGEERAKGNILERFSAQQFPDLHSELNLSSLELGDSALYFCASSVGGGPLDTQYFGPGTRLTVL.